This T cell receptor (beta chain) was recovered during a study of CD8 T cells in ankylosing spondylitis. Study-level results: Ankylosing spondylitis blood appeared to carry a characteristic TCR beta motif of several highly homologous variants. The clones that were linked to disease were reported to be significantly enriched in matched synovial fluid samples from ankylosing spondylitis patients.

This CDR3 has 16 amino acids. The J segment lost 0 bases and the V segment lost 1 base, leaving 5 bases of the junction unmatched. CDR1 DFQATT and CDR2 SNEGSKA come from the germline V gene (reference sequence). On this clonotype itself: Its antigen is currently unknown.

Libraries for TCR beta were made by quantitative 5'-RACE with molecular barcodes. TCRdb called the 5' RACE reads again in MiXCR, with one record for every CDR3 protein. Altogether nearly 350,000 distinct CDR3 sequences are present, under 15% being singletons, with the ten largest covering 1.1%. V usage is TRBV20-1 and J usage is TRBJ2-7, with TRBD2 matching over 11 bases. Sequenced: blood, either unsorted or a sorted T cell fraction (not recorded which). This receptor was identified in a male donor with ankylosing spondylitis or in good health (not recorded which). The CDR3 coding sequence is TGCAGTGCTAGAGCTAGCGGGGGGATTAGCTCCTACGAGCAGTACTTC. Translated, it gives CSARASGGISSYEQYF.